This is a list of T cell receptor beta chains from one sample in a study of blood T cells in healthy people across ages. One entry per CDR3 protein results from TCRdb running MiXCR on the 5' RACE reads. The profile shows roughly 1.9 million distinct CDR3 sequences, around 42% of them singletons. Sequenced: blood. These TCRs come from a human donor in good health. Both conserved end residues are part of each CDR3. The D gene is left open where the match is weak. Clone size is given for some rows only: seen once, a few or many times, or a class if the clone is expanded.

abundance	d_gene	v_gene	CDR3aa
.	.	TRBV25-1	CASSEYFVTRDLRDTYEQYF
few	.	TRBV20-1	CSAEGASYNEQFF
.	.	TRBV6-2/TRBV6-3	CASSAEAGEQYF
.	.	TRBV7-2	CASTSLGLSYGYTF
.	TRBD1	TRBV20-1	CSAAAQGVSTDTQYF
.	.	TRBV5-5	CASSLLSGGPWDYGYTF
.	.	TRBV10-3	CAISGPSFGVSSAQYF
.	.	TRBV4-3	CASSQDSDSGANVLTF
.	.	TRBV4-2	CASRELREKLFF
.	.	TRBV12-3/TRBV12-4	CASSRTRRLTPSIGPPNYGYTF
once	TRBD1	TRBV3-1	CASSLRNRGYEQYF
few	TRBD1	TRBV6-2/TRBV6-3	CASRRDRVTDEQYF
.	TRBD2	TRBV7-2	CASSLRGLAPYEQYF
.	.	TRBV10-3	CAISVGDSGRAGNEQFF
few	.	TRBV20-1	CSAYRDTNEKLFF
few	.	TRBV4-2	CASSQDGDSGYTYNEQFF
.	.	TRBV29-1	CSVVPILGTLTDTEAFF
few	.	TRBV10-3	CAISASLGRSYNEQFF
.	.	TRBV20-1	CSARMTVSYEQYF
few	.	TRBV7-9	CASSLIRAQGYEQYF
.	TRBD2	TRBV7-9	CASSKKAGLAGGDEQFF
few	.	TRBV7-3	CASSLWSGDPSTEAFF